These 2 T cell receptor beta chains were all obtained from the same sample, sequenced in a study of shared clonotypes between healthy human individuals. Here immunoSEQ multiplex PCR was the method, and the copy in TCRdb shows in-frame clones only, minus some. The sample lists roughly 1,100,000 clones, 65% to 75% occurring once. Sequencing was performed on memory CD4+ T cells sorted from blood. The subset is: CD45RA-negative fraction. These receptors all stem from a man between 18 and 35 years old in good health.

This rearrangement joins TRBV5-1 to TRBJ2-7, with D unresolved. Trimming removed 0 bases at V and 5 bases at J, with 15 bases between. CDR1 and CDR2 (germline): SGHRS, YFSETQ. The CDR3 runs 15 residues. CDR3 residues: CASSLEGTRRHEQYF. CDR3 coding DNA: TGCGCCAGCAGCTTGGAGGGTACCCGGAGACACGAGCAGTACTTC.

The rearrangement uses TRBV11-3 and TRBJ1-1; D unresolved. This CDR3 region has 13 residues. CDR1 SGHNT and CDR2 YENEEA come from the germline V gene. With 0 bases removed from V and 6 bases from J, the gap between germline ends came to 8 bases. CDR3 protein: CASSLDWQSEAFF. As DNA, the CDR3 is TGTGCCAGCAGCTTAGATTGGCAGTCTGAAGCTTTCTTT. The whole variable domain, remainder taken from reference TRBV11-3 and TRBJ1-1, is EAGVVQSPRYKIIEKKQPVAFWCNPISGHNTLYWYLQNLGQGPELLIRYENEEAVDDSQLPKDRFSAERLKGVDSTLKIQPAELGDSAVYLCASSLDWQSEAFFGQGTRLTVV.